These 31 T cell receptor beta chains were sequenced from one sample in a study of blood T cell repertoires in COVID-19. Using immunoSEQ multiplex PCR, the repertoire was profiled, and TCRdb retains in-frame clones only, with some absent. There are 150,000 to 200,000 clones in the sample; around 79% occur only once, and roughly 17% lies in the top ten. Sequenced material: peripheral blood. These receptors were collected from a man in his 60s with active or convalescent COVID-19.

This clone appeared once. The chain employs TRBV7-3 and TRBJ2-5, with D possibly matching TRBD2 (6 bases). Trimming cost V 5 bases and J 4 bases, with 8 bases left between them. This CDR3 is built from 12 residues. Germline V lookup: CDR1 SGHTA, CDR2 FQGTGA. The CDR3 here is CASSLTRETQYF. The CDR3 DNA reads TGTGCCAGCAGCCTGACTAGAGAGACCCAGTACTTC.

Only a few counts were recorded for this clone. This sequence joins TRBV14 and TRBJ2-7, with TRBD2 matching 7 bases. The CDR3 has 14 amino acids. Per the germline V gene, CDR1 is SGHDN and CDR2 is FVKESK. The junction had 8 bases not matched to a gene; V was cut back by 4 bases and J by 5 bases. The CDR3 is CASSLGREKNEQYF. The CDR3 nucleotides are TGTGCCAGCAGCCTCGGGCGGGAGAAGAACGAGCAGTACTTC. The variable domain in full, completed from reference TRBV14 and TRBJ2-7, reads EAGVTQFPSHSVIEKGQTVTLRCDPISGHDNLYWYRRVMGKEIKFLLHFVKESKQDESGMPNNRFLAERTGGTYSTLKVQPAELEDSGVYFCASSLGREKNEQYFGPGTRLTVT.

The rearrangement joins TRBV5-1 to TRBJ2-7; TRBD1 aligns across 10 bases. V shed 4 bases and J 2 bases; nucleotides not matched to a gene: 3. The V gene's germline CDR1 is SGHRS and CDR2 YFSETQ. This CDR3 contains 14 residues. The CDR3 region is CASSPGTGAYEQYF. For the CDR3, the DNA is TGCGCCAGCAGCCCCGGGACAGGGGCCTACGAGCAGTACTTC.

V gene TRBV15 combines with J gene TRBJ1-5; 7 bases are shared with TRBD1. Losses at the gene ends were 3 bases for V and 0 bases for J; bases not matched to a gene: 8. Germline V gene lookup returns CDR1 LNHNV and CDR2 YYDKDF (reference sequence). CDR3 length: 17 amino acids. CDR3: CATSSMDRRGSNQPQHF. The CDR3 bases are TGTGCCACCAGCAGTATGGACAGGCGGGGTAGCAATCAGCCCCAGCATTTT. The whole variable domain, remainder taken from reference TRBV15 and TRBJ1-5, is DAMVIQNPRYQVTQFGKPVTLSCSQTLNHNVMYWYQQKSSQAPKLLFHYYDKDFNNEADTPDNFQSRRPNTSFCFLDIRSPGLGDTAMYLCATSSMDRRGSNQPQHFGDGTRLSIL.

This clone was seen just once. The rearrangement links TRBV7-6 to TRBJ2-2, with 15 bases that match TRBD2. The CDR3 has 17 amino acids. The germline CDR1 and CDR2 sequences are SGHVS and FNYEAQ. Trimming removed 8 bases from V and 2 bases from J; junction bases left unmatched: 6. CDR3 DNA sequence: TGTGCCAGCTCGGGACTAGCGGGAGGTAGTAACACCGGGGAGCTGTTTTTT. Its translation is CASSGLAGGSNTGELFF.

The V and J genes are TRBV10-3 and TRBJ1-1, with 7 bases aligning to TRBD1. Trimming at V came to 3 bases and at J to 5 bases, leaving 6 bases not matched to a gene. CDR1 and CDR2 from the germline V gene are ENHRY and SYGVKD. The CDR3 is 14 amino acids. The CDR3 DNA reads TGTGCCATCAGTGAAAGGGGGCGGGAAACTGAAGCTTTCTTT. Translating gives CAISERGRETEAFF.

The CDR3 spells CASSLPGAGGPREQYF. The CDR3 bases are TGTGCCAGCAGCTTGCCGGGAGCGGGAGGGCCACGCGAGCAGTACTTC. The chain joins TRBV7-2 to TRBJ2-7; 10 bases agree with TRBD2. CDR1 is SGHTA, CDR2 FQGNSA, per germline. V lost 3 bases, J lost 6 bases, and 11 bases stayed unmatched. The CDR3 length is 16 residues.

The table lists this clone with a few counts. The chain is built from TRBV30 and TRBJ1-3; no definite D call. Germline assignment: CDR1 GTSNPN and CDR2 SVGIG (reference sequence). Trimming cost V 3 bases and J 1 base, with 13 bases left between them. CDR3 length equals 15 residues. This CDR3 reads CAWSPRWRSGNTIYF. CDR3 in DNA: TGTGCCTGGAGCCCCCGGTGGAGGTCTGGAAACACCATATATTTT. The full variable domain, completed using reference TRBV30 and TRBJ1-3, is SQTIHQWPATLVQPVGSPLSLECTVEGTSNPNLYWYRQAAGRGLQLLFYSVGIGQISSEVPQNLSASRPQDRQFILSSKKLLLSDSGFYLCAWSPRWRSGNTIYFGEGSWLTVV.

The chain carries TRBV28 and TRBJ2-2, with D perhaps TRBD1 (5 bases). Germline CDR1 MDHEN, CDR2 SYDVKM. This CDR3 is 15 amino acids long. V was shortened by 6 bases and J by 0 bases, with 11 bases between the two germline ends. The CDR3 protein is CASSATAANTGELFF. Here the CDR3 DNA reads TGTGCCAGCAGCGCGACAGCCGCGAACACCGGGGAGCTGTTTTTT.

The CDR3 DNA reads as TGCGCCAGCAGCTCTGGACTAGCGGGAGGGCCCACCGGGGAGCTGTTTTTT. It specifies CASSSGLAGGPTGELFF. V is TRBV5-1 and J is TRBJ2-2; 15 bases agree with TRBD2. CDR1 and CDR2 from the germline V gene are SGHRS and YFSETQ. This CDR3 is 17 amino acids long. Unmatched junction bases numbered 4, after V lost 3 bases and J lost 4 bases.

CDR3 in DNA: TGCGCCAGCAGCCCTGAATACGGGAGGGGTGAGCAGTTCTTC. It specifies CASSPEYGRGEQFF. The V call is TRBV5-1, the J call TRBJ2-1, with 8 bases aligning to TRBD2. CDR3 length: 14 residues. The ends lost 4 bases at V and 9 bases at J; junction bases unmatched: 9. Germline assignment: CDR1 SGHRS and CDR2 YFSETQ.

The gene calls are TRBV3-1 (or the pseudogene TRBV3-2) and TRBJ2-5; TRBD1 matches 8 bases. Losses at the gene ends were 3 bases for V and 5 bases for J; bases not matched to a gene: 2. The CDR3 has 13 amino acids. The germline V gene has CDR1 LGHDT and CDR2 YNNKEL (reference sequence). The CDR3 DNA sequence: TGTGCCAGCAGCCAGACAGGGGTTGAGACCCAGTACTTC. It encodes CASSQTGVETQYF.

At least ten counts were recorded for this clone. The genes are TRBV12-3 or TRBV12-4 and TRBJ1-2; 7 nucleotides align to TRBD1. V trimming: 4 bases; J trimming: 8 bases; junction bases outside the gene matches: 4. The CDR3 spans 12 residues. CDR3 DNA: TGTGCCAGCAGTTCCCGACAGGGCGGCTACACCTTC. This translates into CASSSRQGGYTF.

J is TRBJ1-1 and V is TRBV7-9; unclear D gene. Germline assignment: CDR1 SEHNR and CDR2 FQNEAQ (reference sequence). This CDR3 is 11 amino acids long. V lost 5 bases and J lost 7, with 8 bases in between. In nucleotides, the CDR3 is TGTGCCAGCAGCGGCCCGCTTGAAGCTTTCTTT. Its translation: CASSGPLEAFF.

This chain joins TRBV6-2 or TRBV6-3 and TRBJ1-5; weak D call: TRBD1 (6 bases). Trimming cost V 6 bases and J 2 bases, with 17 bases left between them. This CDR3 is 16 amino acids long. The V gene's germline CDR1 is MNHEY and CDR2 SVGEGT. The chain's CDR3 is CASSDGQSSGNQPQHF. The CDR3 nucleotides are TGTGCCAGCAGCGACGGACAGTCAAGCGGCAATCAGCCCCAGCATTTT.

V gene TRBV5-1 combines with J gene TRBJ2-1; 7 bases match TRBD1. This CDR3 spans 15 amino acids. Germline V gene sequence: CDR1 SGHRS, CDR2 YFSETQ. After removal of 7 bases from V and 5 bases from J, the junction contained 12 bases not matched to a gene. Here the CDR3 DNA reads TGCGCCAGCTCCTGGCAGGGACAGCCTAACAATGAGCAGTTCTTC. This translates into CASSWQGQPNNEQFF.

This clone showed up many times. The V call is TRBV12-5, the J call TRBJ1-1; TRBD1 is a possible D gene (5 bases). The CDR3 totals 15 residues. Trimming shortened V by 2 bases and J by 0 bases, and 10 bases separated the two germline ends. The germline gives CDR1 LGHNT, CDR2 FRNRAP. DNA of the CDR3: TGTGCTAGTGGTTTGTCGCAGGGCCTGAACACTGAAGCTTTCTTT. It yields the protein CASGLSQGLNTEAFF.

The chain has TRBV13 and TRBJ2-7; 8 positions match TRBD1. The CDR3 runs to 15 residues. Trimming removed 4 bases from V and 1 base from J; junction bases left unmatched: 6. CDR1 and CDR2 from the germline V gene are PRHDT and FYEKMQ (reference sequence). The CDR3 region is CASSYGQGSSYEQYF. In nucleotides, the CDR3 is TGTGCCAGCAGCTATGGACAGGGCTCTTCCTACGAGCAGTACTTC.

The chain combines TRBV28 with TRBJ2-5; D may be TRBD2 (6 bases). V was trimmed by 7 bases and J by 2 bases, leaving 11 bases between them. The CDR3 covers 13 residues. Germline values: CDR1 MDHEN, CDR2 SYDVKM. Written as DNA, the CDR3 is TGTGCCAGCAACCCTGGGAGGCAAGAGACCCAGTACTTC. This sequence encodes CASNPGRQETQYF. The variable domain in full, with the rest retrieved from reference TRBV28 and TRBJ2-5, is DVKVTQSSRYLVKRTGEKVFLECVQDMDHENMFWYRQDPGLGLRLIYFSYDVKMKEKGDIPEGYSVSREKKERFSLILESASTNQTSMYLCASNPGRQETQYFGPGTRLLVL.

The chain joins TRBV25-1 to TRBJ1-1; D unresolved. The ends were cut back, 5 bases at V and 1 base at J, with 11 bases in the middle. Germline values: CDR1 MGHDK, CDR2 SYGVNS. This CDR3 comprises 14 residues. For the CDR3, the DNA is TGTGCCAGCAGTTCCTCTCGGGGGAACACTGAAGCTTTCTTT. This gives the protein CASSSSRGNTEAFF.

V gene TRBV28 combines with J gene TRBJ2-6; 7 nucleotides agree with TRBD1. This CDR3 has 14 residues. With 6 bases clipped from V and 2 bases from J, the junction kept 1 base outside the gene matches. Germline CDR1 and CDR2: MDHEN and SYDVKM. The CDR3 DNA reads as TGTGCCAGCAGGACAGGGACTGGGGCCAACGTCCTGACTTTC. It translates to CASRTGTGANVLTF.

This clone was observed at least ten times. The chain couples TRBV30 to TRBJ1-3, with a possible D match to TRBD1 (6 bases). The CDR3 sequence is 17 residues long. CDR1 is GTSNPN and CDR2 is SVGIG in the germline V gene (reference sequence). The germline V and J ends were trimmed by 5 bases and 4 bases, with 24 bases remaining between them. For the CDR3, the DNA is TGTGCCTGGGCCCGGGGGGGCAGGGCCCGGTCGGGAAACACCATATATTTT. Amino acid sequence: CAWARGGRARSGNTIYF.

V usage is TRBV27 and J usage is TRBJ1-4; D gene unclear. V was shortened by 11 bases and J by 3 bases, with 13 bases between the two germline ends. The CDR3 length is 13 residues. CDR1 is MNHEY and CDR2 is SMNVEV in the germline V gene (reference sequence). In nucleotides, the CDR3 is TGTGCCGCAGGTTTTCGCGCTAATGAAAAACTGTTTTTT. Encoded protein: CAAGFRANEKLFF.

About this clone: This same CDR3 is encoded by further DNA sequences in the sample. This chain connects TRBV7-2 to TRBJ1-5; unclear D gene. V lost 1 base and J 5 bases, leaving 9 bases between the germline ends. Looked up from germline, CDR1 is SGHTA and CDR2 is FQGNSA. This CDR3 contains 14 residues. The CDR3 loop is CASSLVVGDQPQHF. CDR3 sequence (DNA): TGTGCCAGCAGCTTAGTCGTAGGAGATCAGCCCCAGCATTTT.

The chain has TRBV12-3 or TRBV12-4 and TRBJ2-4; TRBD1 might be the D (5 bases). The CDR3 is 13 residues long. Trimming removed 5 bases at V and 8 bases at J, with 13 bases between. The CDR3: CASSPAGFDIQYF. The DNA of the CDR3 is TGTGCCAGCAGTCCGGCAGGGTTTGACATTCAGTACTTC.

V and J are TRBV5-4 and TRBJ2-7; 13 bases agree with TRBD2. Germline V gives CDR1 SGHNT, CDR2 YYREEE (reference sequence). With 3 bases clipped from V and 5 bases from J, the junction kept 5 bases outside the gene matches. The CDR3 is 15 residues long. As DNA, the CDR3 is TGTGCCAGCAGCTCGGGACTAGCGGGATGGGACGAGCAGTACTTC. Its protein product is CASSSGLAGWDEQYF.

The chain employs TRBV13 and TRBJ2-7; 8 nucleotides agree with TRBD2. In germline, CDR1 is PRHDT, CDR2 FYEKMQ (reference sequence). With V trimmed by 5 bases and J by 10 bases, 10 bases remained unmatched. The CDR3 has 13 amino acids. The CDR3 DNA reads TGTGCCAGCAGCGAAACTAGGACTAGCAGTCAGTACTTC. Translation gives CASSETRTSSQYF.

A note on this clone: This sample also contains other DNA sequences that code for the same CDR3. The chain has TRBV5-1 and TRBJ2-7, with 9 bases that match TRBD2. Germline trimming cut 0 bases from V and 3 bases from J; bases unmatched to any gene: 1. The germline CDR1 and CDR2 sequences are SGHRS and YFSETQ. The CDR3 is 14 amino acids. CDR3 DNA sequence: TGCGCCAGCAGCTTGGGTAGCGGGAGCTACGAGCAGTACTTC. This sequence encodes CASSLGSGSYEQYF.

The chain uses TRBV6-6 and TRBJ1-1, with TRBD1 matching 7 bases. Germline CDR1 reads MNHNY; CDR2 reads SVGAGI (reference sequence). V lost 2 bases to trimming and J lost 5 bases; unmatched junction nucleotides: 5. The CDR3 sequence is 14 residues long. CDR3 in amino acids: CASSYGGGDTEAFF. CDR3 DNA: TGTGCCAGCAGTTACGGAGGGGGCGATACTGAAGCTTTCTTT.

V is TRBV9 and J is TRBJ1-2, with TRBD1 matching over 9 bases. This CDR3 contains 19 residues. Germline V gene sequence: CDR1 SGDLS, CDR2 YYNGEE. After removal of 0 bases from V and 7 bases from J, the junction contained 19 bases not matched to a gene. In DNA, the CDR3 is TGTGCCAGCAGCGTAGCAACTATGACAGGGGGGGATCGGTACTCTGGCTACACCTTC. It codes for CASSVATMTGGDRYSGYTF.

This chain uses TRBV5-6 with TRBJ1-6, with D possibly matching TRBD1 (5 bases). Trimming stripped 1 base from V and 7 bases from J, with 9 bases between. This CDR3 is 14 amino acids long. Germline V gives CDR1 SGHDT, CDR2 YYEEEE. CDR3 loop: CASSLQRGNSPLHF. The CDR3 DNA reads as TGTGCCAGCAGCTTGCAAAGGGGCAATTCACCCCTCCACTTT.